The entry below gives a single TCR beta chain sequence along with its context. V lost 4 bases and J 5 bases, leaving 17 bases between the germline ends. The CDR3 spans 15 residues. CDR1 and CDR2 (germline): SGHTA, FQGNSA. This sample was included in a study of beta chain features in type 1 diabetes. Sequenced material consisted of expressed TCRB transcripts (all of the isolated RNA was reverse transcribed). The protocol was immunoSEQ multiplex PCR, while the TCRdb copy is restricted to in-frame clones and leaves out a portion. The profile shows nearly 350,000 clones, roughly 8% of them singletons. The V and J genes are TRBV7-2 and TRBJ2-5; a weak D match, TRBD2 (6 bases). This receptor was taken from a woman aged 18-29 years in good health. The sequenced sample consisted of central memory CD4+ T cells from blood. CDR3 coding DNA: TGTGCCAGCAGCTCCATGGGACTCGGCACGGAGACCCAGTACTTC. It translates to CASSSMGLGTETQYF.